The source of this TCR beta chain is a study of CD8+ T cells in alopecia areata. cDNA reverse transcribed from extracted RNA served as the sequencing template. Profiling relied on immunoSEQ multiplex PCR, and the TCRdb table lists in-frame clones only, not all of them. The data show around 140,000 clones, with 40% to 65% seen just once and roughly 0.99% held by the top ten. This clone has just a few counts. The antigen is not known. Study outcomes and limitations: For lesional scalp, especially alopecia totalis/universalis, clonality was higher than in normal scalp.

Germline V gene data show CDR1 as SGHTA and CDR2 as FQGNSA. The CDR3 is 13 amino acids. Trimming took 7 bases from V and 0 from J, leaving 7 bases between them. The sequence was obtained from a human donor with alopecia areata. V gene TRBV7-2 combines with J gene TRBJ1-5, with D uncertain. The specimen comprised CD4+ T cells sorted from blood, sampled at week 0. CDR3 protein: CASTISSNQPQHF. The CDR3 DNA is TGTGCCAGCACTATTTCTAGCAATCAGCCCCAGCATTTT.